Described below is a single TCR beta chain sequence and its context. The data originate from a study of blood T cell repertoires in COVID-19. Study in general: Sources were T cells, B-cell-depleted T cells, or PBMCs; the material itself was cDNA or gDNA.

This CDR3 is built from 15 residues. V shed 3 bases, J shed 4 bases, and the junction held 9 bases outside the gene matches. In germline, CDR1 is SGDLS, CDR2 YYNGEE. Authors' data handling: The authors estimated nucleated cell counts from reference gene primer amplification. The table came from immunoSEQ multiplex PCR; TCRdb's copy has only in-frame clones and leaves some out. The V and J calls and clone size are taken from that table; D and trimming were inferred from the DNA. The data hold tens of thousands of clones, with about 90% observed a single time. The source is a man in his fifties or sixties with active or convalescent COVID-19. The rearrangement links TRBV9 to TRBJ1-1; 7 bases are shared with TRBD1. Sample: peripheral blood. In nucleotides, the CDR3 is TGTGCCAGCAGCGCACTCACAGGGGTGGGCACTGAAGCTTTCTTT. As protein: CASSALTGVGTEAFF.